This TCR beta chain comes out of a study of blood T cell repertoires in COVID-19 (dated by TCRdb to about 2020). With regard to the full study: Collaborator samples came from the United States, Italy and Spain and covered acute and convalescent phases of COVID-19. The material from the prospective study consisted of cDNA or gDNA derived from T cells, B-cell-depleted T cells, or PBMCs. The dataset comprised deeply sampled blood TCRbeta repertoires from subjects exposed to, actively infected with, or recovered from COVID-19. The repertoires were released in a freely available public database meant as a resource for research on the immune response to SARS-CoV-2. The samples were drawn from the first 160 participants of the ongoing ImmuneRACE study and from over a thousand subjects provided by 6 global collaborators. A de-identified subject ID, COVID-19 status, age in years and sex were almost always included in the sample metadata. Where available, HLA class I and class II types were obtained from metadata supplied by the sample provider rather than from assay-based typing. Findings and caveats that apply to the study as a whole: Clinical and demographic metadata were provided uncurated, with the amount varying by source and participant.

The germline V and J ends show losses of 1 base and 5 bases respectively, and no gene match explains 6 bases of the junction. For CDR1 and CDR2, the germline V gene lists SGHTA and FQGTGA. Taken from cysteine to phenylalanine, the CDR3 has 17 residues. The sequence is cut down to CDR3 DNA, 51 bases in frame from base 1. The immunoSEQ Assay, a bias-controlled multiplex PCR, was used to amplify TCRbeta CDR3 regions from genomic DNA. For the original study's pipeline: Within the assay, amplification of reference gene primers was used to estimate how many nucleated cells each sample contained. Sequence reads were collapsed and filtered to measure the absolute abundance of every unique TCRbeta CDR3 rearrangement. Productive Simpson clonality was computed per sample as the square root of Simpson's diversity index over productive rearrangements. The clones in this table, taken by TCRdb from immuneACCESS, are in-frame only. Not every clone is retained; where verified, under half of the shortfall comes from an unresolved V gene, and the cause of the rest is unknown. V, J and clone size derive from that table, while D and trimming were established from the DNA sequence. Here the sample has about 180,000 clones; 75% to 85% occur a single time. More than 1.5% of the sample goes to the ten largest clones.

Each collaborating institution followed its own protocols to collect whole blood in K2EDTA tubes. For TCRbeta analysis, collaborator samples were shipped as frozen whole blood, as isolated PBMCs, or as DNA extracted from either sample type. As for this clone: Its target antigen remains unknown. Base-call qualities are not available, and no considerably larger clone is one nucleotide away.

The rearrangement joined TRBV7-3 to TRBJ2-1; 12 junctional bases match TRBD2. The sequence derives from a human donor in a cohort sampled during active COVID-19. Sample: peripheral blood. The DNA reads TGTGCCAGCAGCTTAATGGCCGGACTAGCGGGAAACAATGAGCAGTTCTTC. Translated, it reads CASSLMAGLAGNNEQFF.